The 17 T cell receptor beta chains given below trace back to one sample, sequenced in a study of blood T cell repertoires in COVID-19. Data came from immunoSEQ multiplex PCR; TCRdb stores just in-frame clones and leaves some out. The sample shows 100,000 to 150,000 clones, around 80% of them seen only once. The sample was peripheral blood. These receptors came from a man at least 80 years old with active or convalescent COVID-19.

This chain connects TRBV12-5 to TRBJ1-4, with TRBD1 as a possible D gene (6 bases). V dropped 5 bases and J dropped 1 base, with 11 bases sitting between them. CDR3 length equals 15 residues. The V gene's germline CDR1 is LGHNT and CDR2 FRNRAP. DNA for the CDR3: TGTGCTAGTGGTCTTCGGACAGTAACTAATGAAAAACTGTTTTTT. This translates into CASGLRTVTNEKLFF.

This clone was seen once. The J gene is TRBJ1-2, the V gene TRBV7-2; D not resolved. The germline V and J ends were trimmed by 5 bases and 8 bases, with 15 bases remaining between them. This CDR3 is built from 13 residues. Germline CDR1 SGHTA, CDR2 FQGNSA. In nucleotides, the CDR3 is TGTGCCAGCAGCCTCCAGGCCGCCACCGGCTACACCTTC. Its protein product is CASSLQAATGYTF.

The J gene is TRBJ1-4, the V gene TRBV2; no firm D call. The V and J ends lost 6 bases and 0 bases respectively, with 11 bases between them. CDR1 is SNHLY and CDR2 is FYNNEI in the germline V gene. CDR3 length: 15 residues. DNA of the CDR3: TGTGCCAGCAGCGAGGCGGAGGCAACTAATGAAAAACTGTTTTTT. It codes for CASSEAEATNEKLFF.

The chain's CDR3 is CASSWTSGAYEQYF. The CDR3, as DNA: TGTGCCAGCAGCTGGACTAGCGGGGCCTACGAGCAGTACTTC. This chain links TRBV11-2 with TRBJ2-7; 12 bases agree with TRBD2. This CDR3 region has 14 residues. The V gene's germline CDR1 is SGHAT and CDR2 FQNNGV. The J segment lost 2 bases and the V segment lost 4 bases, leaving 0 bases of the junction unmatched.

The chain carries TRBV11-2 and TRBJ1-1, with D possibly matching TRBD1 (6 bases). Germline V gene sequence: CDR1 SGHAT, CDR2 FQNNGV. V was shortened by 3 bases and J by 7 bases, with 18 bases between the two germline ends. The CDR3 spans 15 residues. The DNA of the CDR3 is TGTGCCAGCAGCTTTGGCTGGACAGATACTGATGAAGCTTTCTTT. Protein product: CASSFGWTDTDEAFF.

This CDR3 reads CASSEYSGGGETQYF. CDR3 bases: TGTGCCAGCAGTGAATATAGCGGGGGTGGGGAGACCCAGTACTTC. The J gene is TRBJ2-5, the V gene TRBV25-1; TRBD2 aligns across 9 bases. The CDR3 has 15 amino acids. Per germline, CDR1 MGHDK and CDR2 SYGVNS. V was pared by 0 bases and J by 5 bases, with 4 bases of the junction left unmatched.

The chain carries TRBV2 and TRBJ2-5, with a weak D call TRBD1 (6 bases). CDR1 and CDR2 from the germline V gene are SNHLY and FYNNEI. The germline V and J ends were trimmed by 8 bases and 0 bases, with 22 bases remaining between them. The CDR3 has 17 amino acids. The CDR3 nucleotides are TGTGCCAGCGCCCTATCGTGGCAGGGGTCTTACCAAGAGACCCAGTACTTC. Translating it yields CASALSWQGSYQETQYF.

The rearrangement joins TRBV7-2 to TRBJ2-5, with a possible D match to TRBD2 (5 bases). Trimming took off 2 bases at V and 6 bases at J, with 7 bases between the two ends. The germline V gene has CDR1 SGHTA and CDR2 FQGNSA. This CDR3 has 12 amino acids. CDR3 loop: CASSLPGKTQYF. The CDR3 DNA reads TGTGCCAGCAGCTTACCGGGAAAGACCCAGTACTTC.

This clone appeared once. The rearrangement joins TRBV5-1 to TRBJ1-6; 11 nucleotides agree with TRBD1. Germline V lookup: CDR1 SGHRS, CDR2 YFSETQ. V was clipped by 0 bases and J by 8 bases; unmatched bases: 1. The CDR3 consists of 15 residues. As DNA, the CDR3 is TGCGCCAGCAGCTTGGGGACAGGGGGCGATTCACCCCTCCACTTT. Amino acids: CASSLGTGGDSPLHF. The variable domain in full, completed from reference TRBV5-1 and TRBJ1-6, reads KAGVTQTPRYLIKTRGQQVTLSCSPISGHRSVSWYQQTPGQGLQFLFEYFSETQRNKGNFPGRFSGRQFSNSRSEMNVSTLELGDSALYLCASSLGTGGDSPLHFGNGTRLTVT.

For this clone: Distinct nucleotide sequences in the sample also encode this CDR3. CDR3 sequence: CASSLLAGGTDTQYF. The CDR3 DNA is TGTGCCAGCAGTTTACTAGCGGGGGGCACAGATACGCAGTATTTT. The V call is TRBV7-2, the J call TRBJ2-3; 11 nucleotides line up with TRBD2. Trimming removed 6 bases from V and 1 base from J; junction bases left unmatched: 3. Germline CDR1 SGHTA, CDR2 FQGNSA. The CDR3 length is 15 residues.

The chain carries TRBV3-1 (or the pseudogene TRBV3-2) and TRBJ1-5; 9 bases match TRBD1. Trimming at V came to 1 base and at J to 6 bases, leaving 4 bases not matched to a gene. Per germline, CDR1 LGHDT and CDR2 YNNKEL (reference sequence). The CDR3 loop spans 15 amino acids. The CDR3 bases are TGTGCCAGCAGCCAAGGTACAGGGGGCACTCAGCCCCAGCATTTT. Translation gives CASSQGTGGTQPQHF.

The CDR3 here is CASSGGENTEAFF. CDR3 coding DNA: TGTGCCAGCAGCGGGGGGGAGAACACTGAAGCTTTCTTT. V gene TRBV9 combines with J gene TRBJ1-1; perhaps TRBD1 as D (5 bases). The ends were cut back, 3 bases at V and 1 base at J, with 7 bases in the middle. The CDR3 is 13 amino acids. Germline V gene data show CDR1 as SGDLS and CDR2 as YYNGEE.

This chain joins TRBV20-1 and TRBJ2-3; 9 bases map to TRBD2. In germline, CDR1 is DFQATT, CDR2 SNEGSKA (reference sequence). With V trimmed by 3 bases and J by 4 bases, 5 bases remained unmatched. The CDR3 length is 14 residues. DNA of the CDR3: TGCAGTGCTAGTCTCCCTAGCGGGGCAGATACGCAGTATTTT. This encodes CSASLPSGADTQYF.

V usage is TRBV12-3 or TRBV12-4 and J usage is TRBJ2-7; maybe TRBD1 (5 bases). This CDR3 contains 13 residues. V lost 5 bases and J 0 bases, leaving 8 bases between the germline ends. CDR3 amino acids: CASSVDTSYEQYF. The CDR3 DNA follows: TGTGCCAGCAGTGTGGACACCTCCTACGAGCAGTACTTC.

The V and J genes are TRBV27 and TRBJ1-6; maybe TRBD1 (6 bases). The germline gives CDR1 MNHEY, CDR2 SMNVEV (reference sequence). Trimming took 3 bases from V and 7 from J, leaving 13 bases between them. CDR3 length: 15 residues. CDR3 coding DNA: TGTGCCAGCAGTTTTAACAGGGCTTACAATTCACCCCTCCACTTT. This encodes CASSFNRAYNSPLHF.

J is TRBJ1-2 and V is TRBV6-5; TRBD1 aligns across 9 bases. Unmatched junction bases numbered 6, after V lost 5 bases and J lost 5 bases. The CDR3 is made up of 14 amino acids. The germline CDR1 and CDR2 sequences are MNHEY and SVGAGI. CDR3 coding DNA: TGTGCCAGCAGTAGACAGGGGGTTCGGTATGGCTACACCTTC. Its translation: CASSRQGVRYGYTF.

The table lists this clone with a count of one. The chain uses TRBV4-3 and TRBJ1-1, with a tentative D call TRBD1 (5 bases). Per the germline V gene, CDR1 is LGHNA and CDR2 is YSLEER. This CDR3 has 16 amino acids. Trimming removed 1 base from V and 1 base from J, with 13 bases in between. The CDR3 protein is CASSQGTGPGNTEAFF. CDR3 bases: TGCGCCAGCAGCCAAGGAACAGGCCCCGGGAACACTGAAGCTTTCTTT.